This T cell receptor beta chain emerged from a study of blood T cell repertoires in COVID-19. Study-level background: The United States, Italy and Spain provided the acute and convalescent COVID-19 samples. PBMCs, B-cell-depleted T cells, or T cells were the source of the cDNA or gDNA that made up the material.

In the authors' workflow: The authors estimated nucleated cell counts from reference gene primer amplification. This table comes from immunoSEQ multiplex PCR, and its TCRdb copy is limited to in-frame clones, with some not included. V and J calls and clone size are copied from that table; D and trimming were computed from the DNA. This sample has more than 200,000 clones; roughly 86% occur once, and the top ten carry roughly 2.5%. V was cut by 6 bases and J by 5 bases, with 16 bases left in between. The germline CDR1 and CDR2 sequences are MNHEY and SVGAGI. The CDR3 loop spans 14 amino acids. The TCR was taken from an older woman with acute or convalescent COVID-19. Sequenced: peripheral blood. The chain recombines TRBV6-5 with TRBJ1-1, with a tentative D call TRBD1 (6 bases). The CDR3 DNA is TGTGCCAGCAGACGGTACAGGGAAGGAACTGAAGCTTTCTTT. Amino acid sequence: CASRRYREGTEAFF.